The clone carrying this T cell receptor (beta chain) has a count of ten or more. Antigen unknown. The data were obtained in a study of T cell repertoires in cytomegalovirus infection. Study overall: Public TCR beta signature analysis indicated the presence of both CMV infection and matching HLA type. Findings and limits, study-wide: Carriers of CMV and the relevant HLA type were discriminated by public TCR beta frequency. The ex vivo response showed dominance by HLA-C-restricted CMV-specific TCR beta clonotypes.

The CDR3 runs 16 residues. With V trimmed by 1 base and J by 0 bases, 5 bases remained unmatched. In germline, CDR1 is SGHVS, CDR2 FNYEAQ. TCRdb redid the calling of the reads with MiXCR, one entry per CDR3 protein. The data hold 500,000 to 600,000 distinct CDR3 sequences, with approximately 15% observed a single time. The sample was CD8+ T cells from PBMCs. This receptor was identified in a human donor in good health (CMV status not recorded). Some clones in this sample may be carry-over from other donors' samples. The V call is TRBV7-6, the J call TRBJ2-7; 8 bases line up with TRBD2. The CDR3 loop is CASSLGTSPPSYEQYF. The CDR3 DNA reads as TGTGCCAGCAGCTTAGGGACTAGCCCACCCTCCTACGAGCAGTACTTC.